This TCR beta chain was sequenced during a study of blood T cell repertoires in COVID-19. Study-level information: Samples came from the United States, Italy and Spain, spanning acute and convalescent COVID-19. T cells, B-cell-depleted T cells, or PBMCs supplied cDNA or gDNA.

Authors' processing steps: Reference gene primer amplification yielded estimated nucleated cell counts. Some clones are missing from TCRdb's copy, which holds only in-frame ones; the method was immunoSEQ multiplex PCR. That table supplies the V and J calls and clone size; D and trimming were determined from the DNA. The table has about 400,000 clones, more than 85% seen once; the top ten hold more than 4%. This CDR3 is 15 amino acids long. From germline, CDR1 is MNHEY and CDR2 SVGAGI. Trimming pared 4 bases from V and 5 bases from J, leaving 15 bases between. This TCR derives from a woman aged 30 to 39 with acute or convalescent COVID-19. The sequenced material came from peripheral blood. This chain connects TRBV6-5 to TRBJ1-5; TRBD1 is a possible D gene (6 bases). CDR3 protein: CASSSKGQGYQPQHF. The CDR3 region has the DNA TGTGCCAGCAGTTCAAAAGGTCAGGGGTATCAGCCCCAGCATTTT.